The 15 T cell receptor beta chains reported below all come from one sample, sequenced in a study of T-cell reconstitution after alpha-beta-depleted transplantation in children. This sample's TCRbeta library carried unique molecular identifier barcodes. TCRdb passed the PCR reads through MiXCR, listing each CDR3 protein once. The table has about 980,000 distinct CDR3 sequences, about 30% seen once. This material consisted of PBMCs, mostly from graft donor cells, taken 360 days after TCRalphabeta/CD19-depleted stem cell transplant. The receptors were gathered from a boy in the first two years of life who had a stem cell transplant for SCID, so the T cells may come from the graft donor.

This clonotype came up a few times. The J gene is TRBJ2-5, the V gene TRBV28; 7 positions agree with TRBD1. The CDR3 loop spans 15 amino acids. With 6 bases clipped from V and 3 bases from J, the junction kept 10 bases outside the gene matches. CDR1 MDHEN and CDR2 SYDVKM come from the germline V gene. CDR3 residues: CASRSLPGGKETQYF. CDR3 in DNA: TGTGCCAGCAGATCCCTCCCAGGGGGTAAAGAGACCCAGTACTTC.

The chain joins TRBV12-3 or TRBV12-4 to TRBJ2-4; D is uncertain. Trimming pared 0 bases from V and 11 bases from J, leaving 8 bases between. CDR3 size: 12 residues. CDR3 bases: TGTGCCAGCAGTTTAGCCAGTAGACTTCAGTACTTC. Translating it yields CASSLASRLQYF.

This clonotype has just a few counts. The chain links TRBV5-1 to TRBJ2-1; 8 positions agree with TRBD2. After removal of 0 bases from V and 7 bases from J, the junction contained 9 bases not matched to a gene. The germline gives CDR1 SGHRS, CDR2 YFSETQ. The CDR3 is made up of 16 amino acids. CDR3 coding DNA: TGCGCCAGCAGCTTGGCCCAGGGACTAGGGGTAAATGAGCAGTTCTTC. It codes for CASSLAQGLGVNEQFF. Combining the CDR3 with reference TRBV5-1 and TRBJ2-1 gives the whole variable domain KAGVTQTPRYLIKTRGQQVTLSCSPISGHRSVSWYQQTPGQGLQFLFEYFSETQRNKGNFPGRFSGRQFSNSRSEMNVSTLELGDSALYLCASSLAQGLGVNEQFFGPGTRLTVL.

This rearrangement joins TRBV12-3 or TRBV12-4 to TRBJ2-5, with a possible D match to TRBD1 (6 bases). This CDR3 spans 15 amino acids. V lost 7 bases to trimming and J lost 0 bases, with 15 bases between them. This CDR3 reads CASTLWTANQETQYF. The CDR3 DNA reads as TGTGCCAGCACCCTCTGGACAGCGAACCAAGAGACCCAGTACTTC.

This clonotype came up once. At one end the junction does not follow the germline gene, possibly because of a read error. V gene TRBV20-1 combines with J gene TRBJ2-1; D is uncertain. The CDR3 length is 14 residues. The germline CDR1 and CDR2 sequences are DFQATT and SNEGSKA (reference sequence). The CDR3 coding sequence is TGCAGTGCTAGAGGGAAGGGCTCCTACAATGATCAGTTCTTC. It encodes CSARGKGSYNDQFF.

The gene calls are TRBV6-1 and TRBJ1-5, with D perhaps matching TRBD1 (6 bases). Per germline, CDR1 MNHNS and CDR2 SASEGT. V lost 5 bases, J lost 5 bases, and 13 bases lay in between. The CDR3 spans 14 residues. The CDR3 DNA follows: TGTGCCAGCAGTCTGGGGGGCAATTATCAGCCCCAGCATTTT. Protein: CASSLGGNYQPQHF.

This clonotype was counted between two and nine times. The chain has TRBV5-1 and TRBJ2-3; D may match TRBD1 or TRBD2 (7 bases each). The CDR3 is made up of 19 amino acids. V lost 3 bases and J 2 bases, leaving 25 bases between the germline ends. Germline values: CDR1 SGHRS, CDR2 YFSETQ. CDR3 protein: CASSSRDRAGLVVTDTQYF. Here the CDR3 DNA reads TGCGCCAGCAGCTCAAGGGACAGAGCGGGACTGGTGGTCACAGATACGCAGTATTTT.

CDR3 region: CSVSYSNTGELFF. In DNA form, the CDR3 reads TGCAGCGTTTCTTACTCGAACACCGGGGAGCTGTTTTTT. This chain joins TRBV29-1 and TRBJ2-2; D gene ambiguous. The germline V and J ends were trimmed by 5 bases and 0 bases, with 7 bases remaining between them. From germline, CDR1 is SQVTM and CDR2 ANQGSEA. This CDR3 is 13 amino acids long.

The V gene is TRBV6-5, the J gene TRBJ2-1; possible D gene TRBD2, 7 bases. The ends were cut back, 0 bases at V and 10 bases at J, with 10 bases in the middle. Germline assignment: CDR1 MNHEY and CDR2 SVGAGI. This CDR3 has 13 residues. CDR3 DNA sequence: TGTGCCAGCAGTTACTCGACGGGGGGCGAGCAGTTCTTC. It encodes CASSYSTGGEQFF.

The J gene is TRBJ1-1, the V gene TRBV5-1; unclear D gene. CDR1 and CDR2 from the germline V gene are SGHRS and YFSETQ. The CDR3 sequence is 15 residues long. V was clipped by 0 bases and J by 4 bases, with 13 bases between them. For the CDR3, the DNA is TGCGCCAGCAGCTTGGCCTTAGGGTCCCCCACTGAAGCTTTCTTT. Amino acids: CASSLALGSPTEAFF.

The chain recombines TRBV29-1 with TRBJ2-7; no clear D. This CDR3 is built from 11 residues. V was pared by 6 bases and J by 1 base, with 7 bases between. Germline V lookup: CDR1 SQVTM, CDR2 ANQGSEA. CDR3 in DNA: TGCAGCGTGGTGTTTTCCTACGAGCAGTACTTC. This encodes CSVVFSYEQYF.

The chain recombines TRBV6-5 with TRBJ2-5; a weak D match, TRBD1 (6 bases). The CDR3 extends over 17 amino acids. V lost 0 bases to trimming and J lost 5 bases, with 19 bases between them. Germline CDR1 reads MNHEY; CDR2 reads SVGAGI. The CDR3 region is CASSYSVSGVGRETQYF. The CDR3 coding sequence is TGTGCCAGCAGTTACTCCGTCTCAGGGGTGGGGCGGGAGACCCAGTACTTC.

This chain's CDR3 is CATLPTGKSNYGYTF. The CDR3 nucleotides read TGTGCCACTTTGCCGACAGGGAAGTCTAACTATGGCTACACCTTC. V is TRBV12-3 or TRBV12-4 and J is TRBJ1-2, with TRBD1 matching over 7 bases. V was pared by 10 bases and J by 0 bases, with 11 bases of the junction left unmatched. The CDR3 contains 15 residues.

Written as DNA, the CDR3 is TGCGCCAGCAGCTCGGAGCTAGGGGGATACACAGATACGCAGTATTTT. It encodes CASSSELGGYTDTQYF. The chain is built from TRBV5-1 and TRBJ2-3; perhaps TRBD1 as D (6 bases). In germline, CDR1 is SGHRS, CDR2 YFSETQ. This CDR3 spans 16 amino acids. Deletions cut 3 bases from V and 2 bases from J, with 16 bases between.

The CDR3 loop is CSVASDTQYF. The DNA of the CDR3 is TGCAGTGTCGCTTCAGATACGCAGTATTTT. The chain has TRBV20-1 and TRBJ2-3; D ambiguous. This CDR3 has 10 amino acids. Germline V gene data show CDR1 as DFQATT and CDR2 as SNEGSKA (reference sequence). V was trimmed by 7 bases and J by 4 bases, leaving 6 bases between them.